This T cell receptor (beta chain) was sequenced during a study of control samples from healthy donors and cancer patients. TCRdb's table, derived via immunoSEQ multiplex PCR, lists solely in-frame clones and lacks some. This sample yields about 75,000 clones, of which 94% are seen a single time; about 6% belongs to the top ten. Germline CDR1 LNHDA, CDR2 SQIVND (reference sequence). There are 14 residues in the CDR3. V was clipped by 5 bases and J by 6 bases, with 16 bases between them. This clone came up once. Sequencing was performed on blood. The chain has TRBV19 and TRBJ1-2; TRBD1 might be the D (6 bases). The TCR was taken from a woman aged 40 to 55 in good health. CDR3 bases: TGTGCCAGTAGTCCGTCGGGACACCCGAATGGCTACACCTTC. It specifies CASSPSGHPNGYTF. The variable domain in full, completed from reference TRBV19 and TRBJ1-2, reads DGGITQSPKYLFRKEGQNVTLSCEQNLNHDAMYWYRQDPGQGLRLIYYSQIVNDFQKGDIAEGYSVSREKKESFPLTVTSAQKNPTAFYLCASSPSGHPNGYTFGSGTRLTVV.